This T cell receptor (beta chain) is drawn from a study of blood T cells in healthy people across ages (dated by TCRdb to 2015 to 2017). A note on the overall study: In model experiments, template switching captured about one uniquely barcoded TCR beta cDNA molecule for every two T cells. The donors were split into four age groups: young (average 16 years), middle-aged (over 35), aged (around 67) and long-lived (roughly 86). To avoid experimental bias, donors of different ages were distributed randomly across sequencing lanes. Age-related changes in TCR beta repertoire diversity were measured in the study by deep sequencing normalized with unique cDNA molecular identifiers. Two additional independent replicas of 1 million unique cDNA reads from the same blood draw were analyzed for two donors (one aged 18 to 30 and one aged 80 or older). General conclusions and limits of the study: Conclusive comparison of naive and antigen-experienced compartments was prevented by the profiling of bulk unsorted PBMCs. Donor CMV infection status was unknown, potentially confounding age-related changes in expanded clonotypes. Observed TCR beta diversity correlated strongly with the percentage of naive T cells measured by flow cytometry. As age increased, observed TCR beta diversity per million T cells dropped in a roughly linear way, and a significant reduction was already evident by age about 40. Compared with the aged group, the long-lived group had more naive CD4+ T cells, fewer expanded clones and increased TCR diversity, suggesting age selection. Estimates of total diversity based on one million sequenced T cells were regarded as lower bounds and as underestimates.

V and J are truncated by 1 base and 5 bases respectively, leaving an intervening sequence of 12 bases. Counted from cysteine to phenylalanine, this CDR3 has 14 amino acids. Of all the DNA, just the CDR3 is kept, 42 bases in frame from base 1. CDR1 and CDR2 are read off the germline V gene (reference sequence) as PRHDT and FYEKMQ. The library came from 5' RACE. The sequencer listed for this sample is Illumina HiSeq 2500. The second PCR ran for about 6 to 12 cycles and used a J-beta primer mix along with a sample-barcoded 5' primer. Each TCR beta cDNA molecule received a unique molecular identifier from a template-switch 5' adaptor carrying 12 random nucleotides. Each sample yielded at least 2.5 million CDR3-containing paired-end reads. First-strand cDNA was synthesized from all RNA with the Mint cDNA synthesis kit, primed by a TRBC-specific oligonucleotide. All cDNA was treated with uracil-DNA glycosylase and then went through a first 18-cycle PCR with the universal primers M1SS and BC2_uni_R. As for the original processing: Normalization of each sample was performed by random selection of 1 million high-quality reads, each carrying a distinct molecular identifier. Instead of being binned into consensus sequences, reads with shared molecular identifiers were discarded. MiTCR, run with a Q25 quality threshold and the strictest error-elimination algorithm, handled CDR3 identification, clonotype clustering and error correction. Lower-bound total TCR beta diversity was estimated with a nonparametric unseen species model using Euler transformation. TCRdb handled the public reads itself, with Q25 trimming in fastp and clone calling in MiXCR, and kept productive beta chains. All rows with the same CDR3 protein become a single entry with the most common DNA and genes. Here the V and J calls rest on TCRdb's processing, not on the authors' analysis. Within this sample are about 1,500,000 distinct CDR3 sequences, with roughly 45% of them counted one time only. The ten top clones hold roughly 7.7% of the sample.

A few counts support this clonotype. No antigen is known for it. No qualities accompany the bases; no much larger clone lies one base away. The donors were 40 or so Caucasian individuals from Russia, aged roughly 6 to 90 years, who were systemically healthy. Each donor gave 8 to 10 milliliters of peripheral blood, drawn into EDTA-treated Vacutainer tubes. Ficoll-Paque density-gradient centrifugation was used to isolate PBMCs, with at least 6 million per sample. Total RNA was extracted from PBMCs with Trizol reagent, with at least 6 micrograms obtained per sample. The percentages of naive CD45RAhigh/CD27high T cells were determined by flow cytometry on a PBMC aliquot from every donor.

The clonotype comes from a young woman in good health. Sequenced sample: blood. The chain couples TRBV13 to TRBJ2-7, with the D gene not confidently named. The bases read TGTGCCAGCAGCTTAGATCGCGCACCCGACGAGCAGTACTTC. Its product reads: CASSLDRAPDEQYF.